The rows below give T cell receptor beta chains drawn from one sample of a study of T cells after yellow fever vaccination. TCRdb independently ran MiXCR on the 5' RACE reads; one entry per CDR3 protein. This table has 350,000 to 450,000 distinct CDR3 sequences, 6% to 8% appearing once. Sequences were derived from PBMCs, sampled 5 days after the yellow fever booster vaccination. These receptors were taken from a man aged 30 to 45 who received the YFV17D yellow fever vaccine. The CDR3 runs from the conserved cysteine through the conserved F or W. D genes are given only for firm matches. Size is omitted from some rows. Given values are once, few, many or a class for expanded clones.

V: TRBV6-1; size: many; J: TRBJ2-3; D: NA; DNA: TGTGCCAGCAGACGACAGCACACCACAGATACGCAGTATTTT; CDR3: CASRRQHTTDTQYF
V: TRBV7-7; size: few; J: TRBJ2-2; D: NA; DNA: TGTGCTAGCAGCCGATACGCGGGACGGGACACCGGGGAGCTGTTTTTT; CDR3: CASSRYAGRDTGELFF
V: TRBV28; size: NA; J: TRBJ2-1; D: NA; DNA: TGTGCCAGCAGTTTATTACAGCTGTCCTACAATGAGCAGTTCTTC; CDR3: CASSLLQLSYNEQFF
V: TRBV3-1; size: NA; J: TRBJ2-7; D: TRBD2; DNA: TGTGCCAGCAGCCAAGGTAGCGGGAGATATGGAGAGCAGTACTTC; CDR3: CASSQGSGRYGEQYF
V: TRBV7-9; size: many; J: TRBJ2-2; D: NA; DNA: TGTGCCAGCAGCTTAACTCGAGAACTCTTCAACACCGGGGAGCTGTTTTTT; CDR3: CASSLTRELFNTGELFF
V: TRBV4-3; size: few; J: TRBJ2-2; D: TRBD2; DNA: TGCGCCAGCAGCCAAGGAAACGGGAGGGGAGTAGGGGAGCTGTTTTTT; CDR3: CASSQGNGRGVGELFF
V: TRBV20-1; size: few; J: TRBJ2-7; D: NA; DNA: TGCAGTGCTAGAGACCAAACCAAGTGGGACATATCCTACGAGCAGTACTTC; CDR3: CSARDQTKWDISYEQYF
V: TRBV12-3/TRBV12-4; size: NA; J: TRBJ2-7; D: NA; DNA: TGTGCCAGCAGTTCCACATTCGGGTACGAGCAGTACTTC; CDR3: CASSSTFGYEQYF
V: TRBV29-1; size: few; J: TRBJ1-1; D: NA; DNA: TGCAGCGTTGAGGAGAGGGGCGATTTCTTT; CDR3: CSVEERGDFF
V: TRBV20-1; size: few; J: TRBJ2-1; D: NA; DNA: TGCAGTGCTACCAGGGGTGGGTTCAATGAGCAGTTCTTC; CDR3: CSATRGGFNEQFF
V: TRBV18; size: NA; J: TRBJ2-5; D: NA; DNA: TGTGCCAGCTTGGACATATCTCGGTCAGAGACCCAGTACTTC; CDR3: CASLDISRSETQYF
V: TRBV6-2/TRBV6-3; size: few; J: TRBJ2-7; D: NA; DNA: TGTGCCAGCAGTCGGGATATATGGGGCTACGAGCAGTACTTC; CDR3: CASSRDIWGYEQYF
V: TRBV20-1; size: few; J: TRBJ2-7; D: TRBD2; DNA: TGCAGTGCCCGGGGGGGCTCGGCCTCCCACGAGCAGTACTTC; CDR3: CSARGGSASHEQYF
V: TRBV12-3/TRBV12-4; size: few; J: TRBJ1-3; D: NA; DNA: TGTGCCACCAGGGACGGACGAGAAGGAAACACCATATATTTT; CDR3: CATRDGREGNTIYF
V: TRBV6-2/TRBV6-3; size: few; J: TRBJ2-1; D: TRBD1; DNA: TGTGCCAGCAGTTATTATACGACAGGGGGGTCCTACAATGAGCAGTTCTTC; CDR3: CASSYYTTGGSYNEQFF
V: TRBV7-2; size: NA; J: TRBJ2-5; D: TRBD1; DNA: TGTGCCAGCAGCTTAGTCCGACAGGGGGCAACGGAGACCCAGTACTTC; CDR3: CASSLVRQGATETQYF
V: TRBV12-3/TRBV12-4; size: many; J: TRBJ1-5; D: NA; DNA: TGTGCCAGCAGTTTAAAGTATAGCAATCAGCCCCAGCATTTT; CDR3: CASSLKYSNQPQHF
V: TRBV20-1; size: NA; J: TRBJ2-5; D: TRBD2; DNA: TGCAGTGCTTACAGCGGGGGCTTGGGACAAGAGACCCAGTACTTC; CDR3: CSAYSGGLGQETQYF
V: TRBV12-3/TRBV12-4; size: many; J: TRBJ2-3; D: NA; DNA: TGTGCCAGCAGTAGCAGCCGGGCTACGCAGTATTTT; CDR3: CASSSSRATQYF
V: TRBV20-1; size: many; J: TRBJ2-3; D: TRBD2; DNA: TGCAGTGCTAGACCAGGGACTAGCGGGTATACGCAGTATTTT; CDR3: CSARPGTSGYTQYF
V: TRBV30; size: NA; J: TRBJ1-1; D: TRBD1; DNA: TGTGCCTGGGAAAAACAGGGGTGGACTGAAGCTTTCTTT; CDR3: CAWEKQGWTEAFF
V: TRBV24-1; size: many; J: TRBJ2-1; D: TRBD2; DNA: TGTGCCACCAGTGATTTTCGGACTAGGGGTGAGCAGTTCTTC; CDR3: CATSDFRTRGEQFF
V: TRBV18; size: many; J: TRBJ2-2; D: NA; DNA: TGTGCCAGCTCACCACAAGGGCCACTCGGGGAGCTGTTTTTT; CDR3: CASSPQGPLGELFF
V: TRBV7-2; size: many; J: TRBJ1-5; D: TRBD1; DNA: TGTGCCAGCAGCCTCGGGACAGGCGACAATCAGCCCCAGCATTTT; CDR3: CASSLGTGDNQPQHF
V: TRBV20-1; size: NA; J: TRBJ2-3; D: TRBD1; DNA: TGCAGTGCCCCGGGACAGGAGACAGATACGCAGTATTTT; CDR3: CSAPGQETDTQYF
V: TRBV12-3/TRBV12-4; size: few; J: TRBJ2-2; D: TRBD2; DNA: TGTGCCAGCCGGGGGGGTAGCGGGAACACCGGGGAGCTGTTTTTT; CDR3: CASRGGSGNTGELFF
V: TRBV20-1; size: many; J: TRBJ1-1; D: NA; DNA: TGCAGTGCTAGAGATATGACAGGGAACACTGAAGCTTTCTTT; CDR3: CSARDMTGNTEAFF
V: TRBV29-1; size: NA; J: TRBJ1-4; D: TRBD1; DNA: TGCAGCCTCAGACAGGGAAGTAGCGAAAAACTGTTTTTT; CDR3: CSLRQGSSEKLFF
V: TRBV4-3; size: few; J: TRBJ2-1; D: TRBD2; DNA: TGCGCCAGCAGCCTCCTGCGTACTAGCGGGAGTAGCTCCTACAATGAGCAGTTCTTC; CDR3: CASSLLRTSGSSSYNEQFF
V: TRBV24-1; size: few; J: TRBJ1-2; D: NA; DNA: TGTGCCACCAGTGATCAATCTGGACACCTATATGGCTACACCTTC; CDR3: CATSDQSGHLYGYTF
V: TRBV5-6; size: few; J: TRBJ2-1; D: NA; DNA: TGTGCCAGCAGGCAAGCGGGTAACAGCTCCTACAATGAGCAGTTCTTC; CDR3: CASRQAGNSSYNEQFF
V: TRBV23-1; size: NA; J: TRBJ2-3; D: NA; DNA: TGCGCCACCCTACCCTGGGTCTGGTATTTT; CDR3: CATLPWVWYF
V: TRBV6-2/TRBV6-3; size: few; J: TRBJ2-4; D: NA; DNA: TGTGCCAGCAGTTACTCTCCCAGGGCAAACATTCAGTACTTC; CDR3: CASSYSPRANIQYF
V: TRBV7-8; size: NA; J: TRBJ1-2; D: NA; DNA: TGTGCCAGCAGCTTAAGGGAGTCTAACTATGGCTACACCTTC; CDR3: CASSLRESNYGYTF
V: TRBV5-4; size: many; J: TRBJ2-1; D: TRBD2; DNA: TGTGCCAGCAGCTTGGTCGGGAGGGCCTGGAATGAGCAGTTCTTC; CDR3: CASSLVGRAWNEQFF
V: TRBV6-1; size: many; J: TRBJ1-3; D: TRBD1; DNA: TGTGCCAGCAGCCCCGACAGGGTTTCGGACACCATATATTTT; CDR3: CASSPDRVSDTIYF
V: TRBV12-3/TRBV12-4; size: many; J: TRBJ2-7; D: NA; DNA: TGTGCCAGCAGCGGACTTGCGAGCTCCTACGAGCAGTACTTC; CDR3: CASSGLASSYEQYF
V: TRBV7-2; size: many; J: TRBJ2-3; D: NA; DNA: TGTGCCAGCAGTTTCGCCCGGGATACGCAGTATTTT; CDR3: CASSFARDTQYF
V: TRBV27; size: many; J: TRBJ2-1; D: TRBD2; DNA: TGTGCCAGCAGTTTTGGGACTAAGGGCGATGAGCAGTTCTTC; CDR3: CASSFGTKGDEQFF
V: TRBV11-2; size: few; J: TRBJ2-1; D: TRBD2; DNA: TGTGCCAGCAGCTTACCGAGAGCGGGAGGCGTCTATGAGCAGTTCTTC; CDR3: CASSLPRAGGVYEQFF
V: TRBV20-1; size: NA; J: TRBJ2-1; D: NA; DNA: TGCAGTGCGAGGACTCGGGGGTCCTACAATGAGCAGTTCTTC; CDR3: CSARTRGSYNEQFF
V: TRBV4-3; size: many; J: TRBJ2-3; D: NA; DNA: TGCGCCAGCAGCCAAGGGAGGGGGGCAGATACGCAGTATTTT; CDR3: CASSQGRGADTQYF
V: TRBV12-5; size: many; J: TRBJ2-3; D: TRBD1; DNA: TGTGCTAGTGGACCACGCCCGGGACAGGAGCTCACAGATACGCAGTATTTT; CDR3: CASGPRPGQELTDTQYF
V: TRBV24-1; size: few; J: TRBJ2-5; D: TRBD1; DNA: TGTGCCACCAGGAGGGACAGGAGAGGGGTGACCCAGTACTTC; CDR3: CATRRDRRGVTQYF
V: TRBV20-1; size: many; J: TRBJ2-7; D: TRBD1; DNA: TGCAGTGCTAGACCACGGAACAGGGGGTCCTACGAGCAGTACTTC; CDR3: CSARPRNRGSYEQYF